Sequencing of this T cell receptor beta chain was carried out in a study of CD8+ T cells in alopecia areata (dated by TCRdb to the late 2010s). Context from the whole study: Treated patients were enrolled in an open-label pilot trial of oral tofacitinib at 5 to 10 mg twice daily for moderate-to-severe alopecia areata. Tofacitinib was administered for 6 to 18 months, and 6 months of follow-up off drug were then conducted to assess delayed response and recurrence. The SALT score, which quantifies the percentage of affected scalp surface area, was used to measure disease severity in treated patients. High-throughput TCRbeta sequencing was used to examine T cell clonal expansion in alopecia areata in both the C3H/HeJ mouse model and human patients. Human TCRbeta sequencing covered scalp tissue and sorted CD4+ and CD8+ peripheral blood T cells from patchy and totalis/universalis alopecia areata patients and healthy controls. Biopsies were taken from tofacitinib-treated patients at baseline and at 4 and 24 weeks of treatment, and a later scalp biopsy was taken in several of the tofacitinib-treated patients. Clonality in the scalp was compared among normal scalp (n=4), patchy alopecia areata scalp (n=8), and alopecia totalis/universalis scalp (n=8). RNA was extracted with the PAXgene miRNA kit for fixed scalp, the miRNeasy kit for PBMCs, and the RNeasy kit for mouse skin. TCRbeta CDR3 regions were amplified by immunoSEQ multiplex PCR using 35 Vbeta forward and 13 Jbeta reverse primers. Results the study describes overall, beyond this receptor: Compared with normal scalp, lesional scalp, particularly in alopecia totalis/universalis, had higher clonality and more expanded CD8+ clones, which suggests antigenic drive. Shared TCR sequences between patients were less evident than in mice, which may be partly attributable to HLA diversity in the patient population. Unlike mouse skin, which is dominated by gammadelta T cells, normal human skin has resident alphabeta T cells that are also sequenced, and this complicates analysis of the scalp TCR repertoire. During tofacitinib treatment, many expanded lesional clones remained in scalp and blood, and this persistence may partly explain relapse after treatment is stopped. With tofacitinib, both scalp clonality and the number of expanded CD8+ clones among the top 100 scalp clones went down significantly. Because the treated cohort was small and included a single nonresponder, larger studies are needed to assess links between baseline CD8+ expansion and response.

Turning to this clone: The target of this receptor is not known. Base qualities were left out, and no much larger clone turns up one base away.

The time point label of this sample denotes: about 4 weeks on oral tofacitinib. The treatment or condition label on this specimen signifies: oral pan-JAK inhibitor, 5-10 mg twice daily. Lesional scalp punch biopsies and peripheral blood were collected from alopecia areata patients. PBMCs were isolated by density centrifugation and stained for CD3, CD4 and CD8, after which CD4+ and CD8+ T cells were sorted on a FACSAria. Library preparation was by the immunoSEQ multiplex PCR assay. RNA was extracted from all samples and reverse transcribed into cDNA as template for TCR sequencing. SuperScript III was used to make first-strand cDNA, primed with a 2:1 mix of oligo-dT and random hexamers. A synthetic immune receptor repertoire was used to assess amplification bias, and residual bias was removed computationally. As for the authors' bioinformatics: Raw reads were preprocessed to remove errors, and CDR3 was defined according to IMGT conventions as the region from the conserved cysteine to phenylalanine. To get clonality, Shannon entropy was normalized by log2 of the number of productive unique TCRs and the result was subtracted from 1. Whether each scalp clone was CD4 or CD8 was inferred by checking scalp TCRbeta sequences against the CD4 and CD8 repertoires from sorted blood. TCRdb took over this immuneACCESS table, retaining in-frame rearrangements with V and J assigned. Such tables are incomplete; in checked studies, under half of the missing clones stem from an unresolved V gene, and the remainder is unexplained. That table is the source of V, J and clone size, and D and trimming were worked out from the DNA. The sample includes some 120,000 clones, with around 63% observed a single time. Roughly 5% of the sample goes to the ten largest clones.

The TCR was taken from a human donor with alopecia areata. The material sequenced was CD4+ T cells sorted from blood, taken at week 4, from a patient treated with tofacitinib.

Here the CDR3 is given as CASSPPGNYGYTF. In nucleotide form, the sequence is TGTGCCAGCAGCCCCCCGGGGAACTATGGCTACACCTTC. Here the chain combines TRBV7-2 and TRBJ1-2; no D segment can be confidently identified. The CDR3, from cysteine to phenylalanine, totals 13 residues. Only the CDR3 DNA stays, 39 bases, in frame from base 1. V is reduced by 5 bases and J by 2 bases, leaving a spacing of 9 bases between them. Via the germline V gene, CDR1 is SGHTA and CDR2 FQGNSA.